The source of this T cell receptor beta chain is a study of shared clonotypes between healthy human individuals. The CDR3 is 14 amino acids. Looked up from germline, CDR1 is MNHEY and CDR2 is SVGAGI. V was clipped by 4 bases and J by 1 base, with 5 bases between them. Clones were sequenced by immunoSEQ multiplex PCR, and TCRdb holds only the in-frame ones, with some missing. The sample has over a million clones, 65% to 75% seen once. The sample was memory CD4+ T cells sorted from blood. Subset of the sample: CD45RA-negative fraction. The rearrangement uses TRBV6-5 and TRBJ2-6; D remains unclear. The TCR comes from a man between 18 and 35 years old in good health. As DNA, the CDR3 is TGTGCCAGCAGTTGGGCGTCTGGGGCCAACGTCCTGACTTTC. Translated, it gives CASSWASGANVLTF.